Shown below are 9 T cell receptor beta chains from a single sample sequenced in a study of T cell responses to AZD1222 COVID-19 vaccine. The protocol was immunoSEQ multiplex PCR, while the TCRdb copy is restricted to in-frame clones and leaves out a portion. The top ten clones hold over 7.5% of a sample with 90,000 to 120,000 clones, over 70% of them seen once. This specimen consisted of peripheral blood, obtained on day 0 of AZD1222 vaccination. The source is an adult in good health.

The chain joins TRBV6-5 to TRBJ2-4; no firm D call. Trimming pared 2 bases from V and 2 bases from J, leaving 7 bases between. The germline V gene encodes CDR1 MNHEY and CDR2 SVGAGI. This CDR3 comprises 14 residues. The CDR3 DNA is TGTGCCAGCAGTTACAGGGTGTCCAAAAACATTCAGTACTTC. This codes for CASSYRVSKNIQYF.

This clone was seen more than once but under ten times. The rearrangement joins TRBV3-1 (or the pseudogene TRBV3-2) to TRBJ2-3; 10 bases are shared with TRBD2. With V trimmed by 3 bases and J by 4 bases, 13 bases remained unmatched. Germline assignment: CDR1 LGHDT and CDR2 YNNKEL (reference sequence). The CDR3 has 18 residues. The CDR3 sequence: CASSQDRLGLADPDTQYF. For the CDR3, the DNA is TGTGCCAGCAGCCAGGATAGGCTCGGACTAGCGGATCCAGATACGCAGTATTTT.

The chain joins TRBV11-2 to TRBJ1-1; D is unresolved. V gave up 5 bases and J gave up 0 bases, with 13 bases separating them. The CDR3 spans 15 residues. Germline V gene lookup returns CDR1 SGHAT and CDR2 FQNNGV. CDR3 sequence: CASSPGPYMNTEAFF. The CDR3 DNA reads as TGTGCCAGCAGCCCTGGACCTTACATGAACACTGAAGCTTTCTTT.

The gene calls are TRBV4-3 and TRBJ1-2; TRBD1 might be the D (5 bases). V was shortened by 2 bases and J by 4 bases, with 8 bases between the two germline ends. The CDR3 covers 13 residues. Germline V gene lookup returns CDR1 LGHNA and CDR2 YSLEER. The CDR3 DNA follows: TGCGCCAGCAGCCAAACCGGGGCCTATGGCTACACCTTC. The encoded protein is CASSQTGAYGYTF.

V is TRBV7-2 and J is TRBJ2-1; 13 bases line up with TRBD2. V shed 3 bases and J 6 bases; nucleotides not matched to a gene: 8. This CDR3 has 17 residues. Germline-derived CDR1 and CDR2 are SGHTA and FQGNSA. Written as DNA, the CDR3 is TGTGCCAGCAGCTTCCTCATGGGACTAGCGGGAATCAATGAGCAGTTCTTC. This translates into CASSFLMGLAGINEQFF.

This chain uses TRBV28 with TRBJ2-4, with unresolved D. This CDR3 contains 12 residues. CDR1 is MDHEN, CDR2 SYDVKM, per germline. V lost 2 bases and J lost 1, with 0 bases in between. This CDR3 reads CASSLAKNIQYF. As DNA, the CDR3 is TGTGCCAGCAGTTTAGCCAAAAACATTCAGTACTTC. Full variable domain (rest looked up from reference TRBV28 and TRBJ2-4): DVKVTQSSRYLVKRTGEKVFLECVQDMDHENMFWYRQDPGLGLRLIYFSYDVKMKEKGDIPEGYSVSREKKERFSLILESASTNQTSMYLCASSLAKNIQYFGAGTRLSVL.

This clone was observed once. The chain recombines TRBV7-2 with TRBJ1-2, with TRBD1 as a possible D gene (5 bases). Between the trimmed V and J ends, which lost 0 bases and 1 base, there was a span of 9 bases. This CDR3 is built from 15 residues. Germline V gene data show CDR1 as SGHTA and CDR2 as FQGNSA. The CDR3 DNA sequence: TGTGCCAGCAGCTTAGCCGGGGGTTTTAACTATGGCTACACCTTC. This translates into CASSLAGGFNYGYTF.

With regard to this clone: Other nucleotide sequences in the sample specify the same CDR3. The V gene is TRBV11-2, the J gene TRBJ1-3; D remains ambiguous. Trimming cost V 1 base and J 3 bases, with 7 bases left between them. The CDR3 runs 14 residues. Germline lookup yields CDR1 SGHAT and CDR2 FQNNGV. CDR3 sequence: CASSLGSFGNTIYF. Written as DNA, the CDR3 is TGTGCCAGCAGCTTAGGGAGTTTTGGAAACACCATATATTTT.

CDR3 DNA: TGTGCCAGTATGGGGTTGACTAGCGGGAGAGGATACGAGCAGTACTTC. As protein: CASMGLTSGRGYEQYF. The gene calls are TRBV19 and TRBJ2-7; 12 positions match TRBD2. Germline V gene data show CDR1 as LNHDA and CDR2 as SQIVND (reference sequence). V lost 7 bases to trimming and J lost 4 bases; unmatched junction nucleotides: 11. The CDR3 is made up of 16 amino acids.